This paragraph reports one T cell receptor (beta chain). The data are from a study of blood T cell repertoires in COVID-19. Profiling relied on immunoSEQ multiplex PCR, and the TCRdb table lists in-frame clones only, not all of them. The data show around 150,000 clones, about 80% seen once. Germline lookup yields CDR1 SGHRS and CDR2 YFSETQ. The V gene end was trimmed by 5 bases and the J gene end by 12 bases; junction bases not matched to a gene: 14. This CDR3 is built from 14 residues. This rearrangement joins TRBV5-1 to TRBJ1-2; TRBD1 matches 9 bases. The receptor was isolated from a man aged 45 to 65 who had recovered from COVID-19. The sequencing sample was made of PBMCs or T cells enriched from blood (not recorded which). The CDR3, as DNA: TGCGCCAGCAGACCCGGGGGACAGGGTCAGGGCGACACCTTC. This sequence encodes CASRPGGQGQGDTF.